The entry below gives a single T cell receptor (beta chain) sequence along with its context. V was clipped by 3 bases and J by 4 bases; unmatched bases: 8. Looked up from germline, CDR1 is KGHSH and CDR2 is LQKENI. This CDR3 has 15 residues. The sample comes from a study of blood T cell repertoires in COVID-19. Study overall: COVID-19 samples, acute and convalescent, were from the United States, Italy and Spain. Sample material is recorded as cDNA or gDNA derived from T cells, B-cell-depleted T cells, or PBMCs.

In the authors' methods: Amplification of reference gene primers provided the estimated nucleated cell counts. Repertoires were generated with immunoSEQ multiplex PCR, while TCRdb's copy carries only in-frame clones and drops some. V and J calls and clone size come straight from that table; D and trimming were deduced from the DNA. The repertoire has under 95,000 clones, 87% of them found once; the top ten carry 5% to 5.5%. The chain uses TRBV18 and TRBJ1-2; 7 positions match TRBD1. Sequences were obtained from peripheral blood. The clonotype comes from a man aged 55 to 70 with acute or convalescent COVID-19. The CDR3 loop reads CASSPAGTAIYGYTF. The CDR3, as DNA: TGTGCCAGCTCACCCGCCGGGACAGCCATCTATGGCTACACCTTC.